This record concerns one TCR beta chain sequence. The antigen remains undetermined. cDNA synthesis used the whole RNA isolate, giving expressed TCRB sequences. TCRdb keeps only in-frame clones here, not all; method: immunoSEQ multiplex PCR. Of some 360,000 clones in the sample, around 10% were seen once. V lost 4 bases and J lost 4; bases outside the gene matches: 14. Germline V gene sequence: CDR1 SGDLS, CDR2 YYNGEE. The CDR3 sequence is 18 residues long. The data are from a study of beta chain features in type 1 diabetes. Study at large: Similarity in age, gender and cell yields was seen between patients and healthy donors.

Study-wide points: Within each of all four CD4+ subsets, Type 1 diabetes patients had TCRB CDR3s that were moderately but significantly shorter.

Sequenced: central memory CD4+ T cells from blood. The chain carries TRBV9 and TRBJ2-3; TRBD2 aligns across 11 bases. The origin of this receptor is a man aged 30 to 45 with type 1 diabetes. This CDR3 is CASSPPLAGGPSADTQYF. In DNA, the CDR3 is TGTGCCAGCAGCCCTCCCCTAGCGGGAGGCCCCAGCGCAGATACGCAGTATTTT.